These 19 T cell receptor beta chains were sequenced from one sample in a study of regulatory T cells in long-lasting Graves disease. The time point: newly diagnosed GD, antithyroid drugs for less than 3 months. PBMC-extracted RNA yielded the TCR library. The TCR beta library used iRepertoire HTBI primers with Arm-PCR amplification of CDR3. MiXCR, run by TCRdb on the multiplex PCR reads, gives a single entry per CDR3 protein. The repertoire consists of about 540,000 distinct CDR3 sequences, with roughly 13% occurring once and the leading ten covering 10%. The same sample was also used in a study of T cells in Graves' hyperthyroidism and ophthalmopathy.

The sequenced sample was peripheral blood mononuclear cells (PBMCs), obtained at new diagnosis, from a patient treated with antithyroid drugs. The receptors were sampled from a man younger than 40 with Graves disease.

This clonotype was detected ten times or more. The chain combines TRBV12-3 or TRBV12-4 with TRBJ2-7, with D tentatively TRBD1 (5 bases). The CDR3 is 13 amino acids. The V and J ends lost 8 bases and 0 bases respectively, with 11 bases between them. The CDR3 sequence is CASGSRGSYEQYF. In nucleotides, the CDR3 is TGTGCCAGCGGAAGTAGGGGCTCCTACGAGCAGTACTTC.

The chain is built from TRBV25-1 and TRBJ2-1, with 8 positions matching TRBD2. V was clipped by 2 bases and J by 8 bases; unmatched bases: 8. CDR3 length: 15 residues. Germline CDR1 is MGHDK and CDR2 is SYGVNS. CDR3 residues: CASSEGVAGWDEQFF. The CDR3 bases are TGTGCCAGCAGTGAAGGGGTAGCGGGATGGGATGAGCAGTTCTTC.

This clonotype came up many times. The CDR3 nucleotides read TGTGCCAGCAGCCGTCTCGGACAGAGGCAAGAGACCCAGTACTTC. Translating it yields CASSRLGQRQETQYF. The J gene is TRBJ2-5, the V gene TRBV12-3 or TRBV12-4; D is perhaps TRBD1 (6 bases). The CDR3 loop spans 15 amino acids. V dropped 6 bases and J dropped 2 bases, with 16 bases sitting between them.

This clonotype showed up many times. V and J are TRBV12-3 or TRBV12-4 and TRBJ1-5, with TRBD1 as a possible D gene (6 bases). V lost 6 bases and J 4 bases, leaving 10 bases between the germline ends. This CDR3 is 13 amino acids long. CDR3 bases: TGTGCCAGCAGGGTCAGGGGAAATCAGCCCCAGCATTTT. It encodes CASRVRGNQPQHF.

There are a few counts of this clonotype. The V gene is TRBV9, the J gene TRBJ2-2, with TRBD2 as a possible D gene (6 bases). Germline CDR1 SGDLS, CDR2 YYNGEE. The CDR3 sequence is 15 residues long. Between the trimmed V and J ends, which lost 1 base and 5 bases, there was a span of 12 bases. The DNA of the CDR3 is TGTGCCAGCAGCGTATGGCTAGGAGGGACCGGGGAGCTGTTTTTT. It yields the protein CASSVWLGGTGELFF. Complete variable domain (other parts from reference TRBV9 and TRBJ2-2): DSGVTQTPKHLITATGQRVTLRCSPRSGDLSVYWYQQSLDQGLQFLIQYYNGEERAKGNILERFSAQQFPDLHSELNLSSLELGDSALYFCASSVWLGGTGELFFGEGSRLTVL.

This clonotype has a count of ten or more. The chain is built from TRBV7-2 and TRBJ2-3; D is ambiguous. Per germline, CDR1 SGHTA and CDR2 FQGNSA. This CDR3 has 15 residues. Trimming stripped 4 bases from V and 2 bases from J, with 13 bases between. CDR3 coding DNA: TGTGCCAGCAGCTCCCCTTTACGAACCACAGATACGCAGTATTTT. Protein: CASSSPLRTTDTQYF.

Only a few counts were recorded for this clonotype. J is TRBJ2-3 and V is TRBV29-1; 8 bases line up with TRBD2. The CDR3 spans 14 residues. CDR1 SQVTM and CDR2 ANQGSEA come from the germline V gene. V lost 5 bases and J lost 4; bases outside the gene matches: 8. The CDR3 coding sequence is TGCAGCGTTCGGGGGGGGGGCTACCCAGATACGCAGTATTTT. Its translation: CSVRGGGYPDTQYF.

This clonotype was counted between two and nine times. This rearrangement joins TRBV20-1 to TRBJ2-1, with D uncertain. CDR1 DFQATT and CDR2 SNEGSKA come from the germline V gene (reference sequence). The V and J ends lost 6 bases and 15 bases respectively, with 18 bases between them. The CDR3 runs to 11 residues. The CDR3 protein is CSAILEITWFF. The CDR3 nucleotides read TGCAGTGCCATTCTAGAAATTACATGGTTCTTC.

This clonotype occurred many times. The chain uses TRBV27 and TRBJ2-3, with a tentative D call TRBD1 (6 bases). Trimming removed 2 bases from V and 5 bases from J, with 14 bases in between. This CDR3 comprises 15 residues. Germline CDR1 reads MNHEY; CDR2 reads SMNVEV (reference sequence). Here the CDR3 DNA reads TGTGCCAGCAGTTTAATTGCAGGGGATGTAGATACGCAGTATTTT. Protein sequence: CASSLIAGDVDTQYF.

The J gene is TRBJ1-2, the V gene TRBV19; D not certain. The ends were cut back, 5 bases at V and 0 bases at J, with 10 bases in the middle. The germline V gene encodes CDR1 LNHDA and CDR2 SQIVND (reference sequence). The CDR3 spans 14 residues. For the CDR3, the DNA is TGTGCCAGTAGTGGAAGTAGGTCTAACTATGGCTACACCTTC. Its protein product is CASSGSRSNYGYTF.

The J gene is TRBJ1-1, the V gene TRBV27; D remains ambiguous. The CDR3 has 13 residues. Germline V lookup: CDR1 MNHEY, CDR2 SMNVEV (reference sequence). V lost 1 base and J 3 bases, leaving 6 bases between the germline ends. Here the CDR3 reads CASSLLTYTEAFF. The CDR3 bases are TGTGCCAGCAGTTTATTGACTTACACTGAAGCTTTCTTT.

This clonotype was observed many times. The rearrangement links TRBV11-1 to TRBJ1-1, with a tentative D call TRBD1 (5 bases). Germline V lookup: CDR1 SGHAT, CDR2 FQDESV (reference sequence). V was clipped by 7 bases and J by 1 base, with 10 bases between them. This CDR3 has 13 amino acids. The CDR3 protein is CASNYRGNTEAFF. CDR3 DNA sequence: TGTGCCAGCAACTATAGGGGGAACACTGAAGCTTTCTTT.

This clonotype was observed a few times. This sequence may be a read error, since a much larger clone differs from it by one base. The rearrangement uses TRBV11-2 and TRBJ1-1, with D unclear. There are 14 residues in the CDR3. Germline CDR1 reads SGHAT; CDR2 reads FQNNGV. This CDR3 reads CASSLTGRQAEASF. For the CDR3, the DNA is TGTGCCAGCAGCTTAACGGGTAGGCAGGCTGAAGCTTCCTTT.

This clonotype was detected ten times or more. The J gene is TRBJ2-2, the V gene TRBV7-2; no definite D call. Germline V lookup: CDR1 SGHTA, CDR2 FQGNSA. The V gene lost 1 base and the J gene lost 4 bases, with 7 bases spanning the gap. This CDR3 is built from 14 residues. The CDR3: CASSLDPVTGELFF. The DNA for the CDR3 is TGTGCCAGCAGCTTAGATCCGGTCACCGGGGAGCTGTTTTTT.

Many counts were recorded for this clonotype. The chain employs TRBV19 and TRBJ1-5; perhaps TRBD1 as D (6 bases). The V gene lost 7 bases and the J gene lost 2 bases, with 15 bases spanning the gap. CDR1 is LNHDA and CDR2 is SQIVND in the germline V gene (reference sequence). The CDR3 is 15 residues long. CDR3 amino acids: CASTPNPGGNQPQHF. CDR3 nucleotides: TGTGCCAGTACCCCGAACCCAGGGGGCAATCAGCCCCAGCATTTT.

This clonotype was detected ten times or more. J is TRBJ1-4 and V is TRBV7-9; 11 bases align to TRBD1. Germline V lookup: CDR1 SEHNR, CDR2 FQNEAQ (reference sequence). CDR3 length: 16 amino acids. J was trimmed by 8 bases and V by 5 bases; bases with no gene match: 10. CDR3 sequence: CASSHSDRGRLEKLFF. The CDR3 nucleotides read TGTGCCAGCAGCCATTCGGACAGGGGGCGGTTGGAAAAACTGTTTTTT.

Comments on this clonotype: A far larger clone is one base from this, pointing to a likely read error. This CDR3 fails to terminate in the conserved phenylalanine or tryptophan, so it likely reflects a read error. The chain recombines TRBV18 with TRBJ2-7; 8 bases are a match to TRBD1. CDR1 and CDR2 (germline): KGHSH, LQKENI. The V and J ends lost 6 bases and 1 base, in that order; junction bases with no gene match: 5. The CDR3 is 14 residues long. In nucleotides, the CDR3 is TGTGCCAGCTCGCCTCGGGACAGGTCCTACGAGCAGTACCTC. Its translation: CASSPRDRSYEQYL.

V gene TRBV20-1 combines with J gene TRBJ1-1, with TRBD1 as a possible D gene (5 bases). Trimming shortened V by 2 bases and J by 5 bases, and 9 bases separated the two germline ends. CDR1 and CDR2 (germline): DFQATT, SNEGSKA (reference sequence). This CDR3 spans 12 amino acids. Here the CDR3 DNA reads TGCAGTGCTAGACAGGGCCGGACTGAAGCTTTCTTT. Translation: CSARQGRTEAFF.

This clonotype came up many times. The genes are TRBV12-3 or TRBV12-4 and TRBJ1-3; possible D gene TRBD1, 5 bases. The CDR3 sequence is 18 residues long. With 6 bases removed from V and 0 bases from J, the gap between germline ends came to 21 bases. The CDR3: CASSGGSWGADSGNTIYF. As DNA, the CDR3 is TGTGCCAGCAGCGGGGGGAGTTGGGGCGCAGACTCTGGAAACACCATATATTTT.